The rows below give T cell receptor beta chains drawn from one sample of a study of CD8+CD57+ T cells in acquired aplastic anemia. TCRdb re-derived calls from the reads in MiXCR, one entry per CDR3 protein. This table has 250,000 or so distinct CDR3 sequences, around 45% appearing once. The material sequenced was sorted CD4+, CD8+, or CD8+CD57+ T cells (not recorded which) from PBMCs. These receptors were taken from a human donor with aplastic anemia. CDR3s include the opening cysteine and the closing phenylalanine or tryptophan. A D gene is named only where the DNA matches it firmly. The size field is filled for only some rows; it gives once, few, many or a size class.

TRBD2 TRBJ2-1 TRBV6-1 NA CASSDRLAGGLDEQFF TGTGCCAGCAGTGACAGACTAGCGGGGGGGCTGGATGAGCAGTTCTTC
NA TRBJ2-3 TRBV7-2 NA CASSSGSVDTQYF TGTGCCAGCAGCTCGGGCAGCGTCGATACGCAGTATTTT
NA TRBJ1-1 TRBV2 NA CASNGLAGANTEAFF TGTGCCAGCAATGGACTAGCGGGGGCGAACACTGAAGCTTTCTTT
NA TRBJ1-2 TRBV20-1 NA CSARDLGQRLYGYTF TGCAGTGCTAGAGATTTGGGTCAGAGACTCTATGGCTACACCTTC
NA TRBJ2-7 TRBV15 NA CAIPLNSNEQYF TGTGCCATCCCTCTGAACTCCAATGAGCAGTACTTC
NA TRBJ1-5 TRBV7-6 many CASSLRTDLNQPQHF TGTGCCAGCAGCTTAAGGACGGACCTGAATCAGCCCCAGCATTTT
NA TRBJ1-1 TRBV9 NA CASSVAAEQYTEAFF TGTGCCAGCAGCGTAGCTGCAGAGCAATACACTGAAGCTTTCTTT
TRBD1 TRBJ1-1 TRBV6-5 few CASSYSVGTGSWNTEAFF TGTGCCAGCAGTTACTCGGTTGGGACAGGGAGTTGGAACACTGAAGCTTTCTTT
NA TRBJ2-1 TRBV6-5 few CASSYSGVGYEQFF TGTGCCAGCAGTTACTCTGGTGTCGGCTATGAGCAGTTCTTC
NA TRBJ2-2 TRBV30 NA CAWSSNNTGELFF TGTGCCTGGAGTTCGAACAACACCGGGGAGCTGTTTTTT
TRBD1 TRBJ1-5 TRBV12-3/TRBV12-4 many CASSTGTGGIQPQHF TGTGCCAGCAGCACCGGGACAGGGGGCATTCAGCCCCAGCATTTT
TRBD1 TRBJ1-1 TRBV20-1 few CSAHTPRTGNTEAFF TGCAGTGCCCACACCCCGAGGACAGGGAACACTGAAGCTTTCTTT
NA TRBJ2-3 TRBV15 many CATGDTQDTDTQYF TGTGCCACCGGGGATACCCAAGACACAGATACGCAGTATTTT
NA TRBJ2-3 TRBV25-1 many CASAADTQYF TGTGCCAGCGCGGCAGATACGCAGTATTTT
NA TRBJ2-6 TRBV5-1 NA CASIRDSGANVLTF TGTGCCAGCATCCGGGACTCTGGGGCCAACGTCCTGACTTTC
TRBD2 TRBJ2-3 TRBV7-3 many CASSFSGREGDTQYF TGTGCCAGCAGCTTTAGCGGGAGGGAGGGAGATACGCAGTATTTT
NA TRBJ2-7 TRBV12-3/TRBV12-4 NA CASSSRPPGRSF TGTGCCAGCAGTTCTAGACCCCCCGGTAGGTCCTTC
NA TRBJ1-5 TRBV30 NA CARSVDNQPQHF TGTGCCCGGAGTGTAGACAATCAGCCCCAGCATTTT
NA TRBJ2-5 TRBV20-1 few CSALRGIQYF TGCAGTGCATTGAGGGGGATCCAGTACTTC
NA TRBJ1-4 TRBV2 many CASRGPWKLFF TGTGCCAGCAGGGGGCCCTGGAAACTGTTTTTT
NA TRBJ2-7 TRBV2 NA CASSTPGRTSYEQYF TGTGCCAGTAGTACCCCGGGACGGACCTCCTACGAGCAGTACTTC
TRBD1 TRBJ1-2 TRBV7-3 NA CASSPIQGQGYGYTF TGTGCCAGCAGCCCTATCCAGGGACAGGGCTATGGCTACACCTTC
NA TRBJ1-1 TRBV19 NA CASRGTGVGHTEAFF TGTGCCAGTAGAGGGACGGGGGTGGGGCACACTGAAGCTTTCTTT
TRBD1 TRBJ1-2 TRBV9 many CASSVVGTGGDGYTF TGTGCCAGCAGCGTAGTGGGGACAGGGGGCGATGGCTACACCTTC
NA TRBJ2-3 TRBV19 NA CASSIGSPDTQYF TGTGCCAGTAGTATAGGATCCCCGGATACGCAGTATTTT
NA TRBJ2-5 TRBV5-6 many CASSFKETQYF TGTGCCAGCAGCTTCAAAGAGACCCAGTACTTC
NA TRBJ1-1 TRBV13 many CASSWQEQTEAFF TGTGCCAGCAGCTGGCAGGAGCAGACTGAAGCTTTCTTT
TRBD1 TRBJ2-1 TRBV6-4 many CASSDRDSGYNEQFF TGTGCCAGCAGTGACCGGGACAGCGGCTACAATGAGCAGTTCTTC
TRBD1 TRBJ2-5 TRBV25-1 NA CARPGDRGRQETQYF TGTGCCAGGCCTGGGGACAGGGGGCGCCAAGAGACCCAGTACTTC
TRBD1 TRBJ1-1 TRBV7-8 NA CASREGRTGPEAFF TGTGCCAGCAGAGAGGGCCGGACAGGGCCTGAAGCTTTCTTT
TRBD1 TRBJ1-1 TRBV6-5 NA CASTSLTGRGGTEAFF TGTGCCAGCACATCATTGACAGGGAGAGGGGGCACTGAAGCTTTCTTT
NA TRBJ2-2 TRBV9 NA CASSVVGTDTGELFF TGTGCCAGCAGCGTAGTTGGGACGGACACCGGGGAGCTGTTTTTT
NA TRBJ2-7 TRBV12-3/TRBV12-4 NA CASSLRGAVDEQYF TGTGCCAGCAGCCTGAGGGGGGCCGTTGACGAGCAGTACTTC
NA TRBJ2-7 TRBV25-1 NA CASLQGWEQYF TGTGCCAGCCTACAGGGTTGGGAGCAGTACTTC
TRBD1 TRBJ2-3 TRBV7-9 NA CASSPGQGLDTQYF TGTGCCAGCAGCCCGGGACAGGGATTAGATACGCAGTATTTT
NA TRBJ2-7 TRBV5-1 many CASSPEAYAYEQYF TGCGCCAGCAGCCCGGAGGCCTACGCCTACGAGCAGTACTTC
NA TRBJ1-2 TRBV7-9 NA CASSLVPNEAGYTF TGTGCCAGCAGCTTGGTACCGAATGAAGCCGGCTACACCTTC
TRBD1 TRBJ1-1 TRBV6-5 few CASSYTDRAKNTEAFF TGTGCCAGCAGTTATACAGACAGGGCCAAGAACACTGAAGCTTTCTTT